This T cell receptor (beta chain) was captured in a study of blood T cell repertoires in COVID-19. The wider study: From the United States, Italy and Spain came samples of acute and convalescent COVID-19. PBMCs, B-cell-depleted T cells, or T cells were the source of the cDNA or gDNA that made up the material.

In the original processing: The authors estimated nucleated cell counts from reference gene primer amplification. Produced via immunoSEQ multiplex PCR; TCRdb's table is partial and in-frame only. Clonal size and the V and J genes are those of that table, whereas D and trimming came from the DNA. The table lists some 150,000 clones, more than 75% of them singletons. This CDR3 is built from 15 residues. Trimming at V came to 3 bases and at J to 4 bases, leaving 3 bases not matched to a gene. Germline V lookup: CDR1 KGHSH, CDR2 LQKENI. Sample: peripheral blood. The clonotype was recovered from a woman in her forties or fifties with active or convalescent COVID-19. The chain uses TRBV18 and TRBJ2-5; 12 bases align to TRBD1. The CDR3 DNA is TGTGCCAGCTCACCGGGACAGGGGGCAGGAGAGACCCAGTACTTC. Residues: CASSPGQGAGETQYF.